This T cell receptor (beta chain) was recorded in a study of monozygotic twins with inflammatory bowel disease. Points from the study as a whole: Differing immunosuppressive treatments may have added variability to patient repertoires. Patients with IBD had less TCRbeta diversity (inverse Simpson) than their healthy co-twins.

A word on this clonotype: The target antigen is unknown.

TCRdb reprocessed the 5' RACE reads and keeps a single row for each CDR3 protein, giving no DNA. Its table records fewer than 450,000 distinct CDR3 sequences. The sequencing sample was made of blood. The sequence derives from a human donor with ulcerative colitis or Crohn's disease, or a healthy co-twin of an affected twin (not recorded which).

This CDR3 is CASSARTGSSYNSPLHF. The chain recombines TRBV18 with TRBJ1-6; TCRdb gives TRBD1 as the D gene, but with no DNA this cannot be confirmed. Germline loops: CDR1 KGHSH, CDR2 LQKENI. This CDR3 is 17 amino acids long.